This is a list of T cell receptor beta chains from one sample in a study of blood T cells in healthy people across ages. TCRdb recomputed calls from the 5' RACE reads with MiXCR, one row per CDR3 protein. The sample has some 640,000 distinct CDR3 sequences, approximately 50% seen once. The source material was blood. The receptors were sampled from a woman aged 60-70 years in good health. The CDR3 runs from the conserved cysteine through the conserved F or W. A D gene is named only where the DNA matches it firmly. Rows give clone size only sometimes, using once, few, many, or a class for an expanded clone.

clone_size,d_call,v_call,j_call,cdr3_aa,cdr3_nt
few,.,TRBV27,TRBJ2-3,CASSFSPGRGQITDTQYF,TGTGCCAGCAGTTTCTCTCCTGGGAGGGGACAAATCACAGATACGCAGTATTTT
.,.,TRBV28,TRBJ1-5,CASSLGTKYSNQPQHF,TGTGCCAGCAGTCTCGGGACAAAATATAGCAATCAGCCCCAGCATTTT
.,TRBD1,TRBV2,TRBJ2-3,CASSIQTGSNTDTQYF,TGTGCCAGCAGTATTCAGACAGGGTCGAACACAGATACGCAGTATTTT
.,.,TRBV21-1,TRBJ2-2,CASSLPGQGAQKGQNTGELFF,TGTGCCAGCAGCCTACCCGGACAGGGGGCTCAAAAGGGTCAAAACACCGGGGAGCTGTTTTTT
few,TRBD1,TRBV28,TRBJ1-1,CASPPPGQGKWTEAFF,TGTGCCAGTCCTCCTCCGGGACAGGGTAAATGGACTGAAGCTTTCTTT
few,.,TRBV6-2/TRBV6-3,TRBJ2-5,CASRNREYQETQYF,TGTGCCAGCCGAAACAGGGAGTACCAAGAGACCCAGTACTTC
few,TRBD2,TRBV24-1,TRBJ2-5,CATSDYGTSGTETQYF,TGTGCCACCAGTGACTATGGGACTAGCGGGACAGAGACCCAGTACTTC
.,.,TRBV20-1,TRBJ2-1,CSAPGMTVNEQFF,TGCAGTGCACCAGGGATGACGGTCAATGAGCAGTTCTTC
.,.,TRBV20-1,TRBJ2-3,CSARDRRSGRADTQYF,TGCAGTGCTAGAGATCGGAGGAGCGGTAGGGCAGATACGCAGTATTTT
.,.,TRBV12-3/TRBV12-4,TRBJ2-6,CASSLSIGQTPSGANVLTF,TGTGCCAGCAGTCTCTCCATTGGACAGACTCCTTCTGGGGCCAACGTCCTGACTTTC
few,.,TRBV7-2,TRBJ2-3,CASSLENTDTQYF,TGTGCCAGCAGCTTAGAGAACACAGATACGCAGTATTTT
many,TRBD2,TRBV7-2,TRBJ2-1,CASSTPGLAGGGAYNEQFF,TGTGCCAGCAGCACCCCGGGACTAGCGGGAGGTGGTGCCTACAATGAGCAGTTCTTC
.,TRBD1,TRBV18,TRBJ2-5,CASSPTGESYKQYF,TGTGCCAGCTCACCAACAGGGGAGAGCTACAAGCAGTACTTC
.,.,TRBV7-3,TRBJ2-3,CASSLRASRRLTSTDTQYF,TGTGCCAGCAGCTTAAGAGCTTCCCGGCGATTGACTAGCACAGATACGCAGTATTTT
few,.,TRBV7-2,TRBJ1-4,CASSFFEGVFEKLFF,TGTGCCAGCAGCTTCTTCGAAGGGGTTTTTGAAAAACTGTTTTTT
few,.,TRBV20-1,TRBJ2-7,CSASNSGTQSEQYF,TGCAGTGCTAGTAACAGTGGGACCCAATCCGAGCAGTACTTC
.,TRBD1,TRBV3-1,TRBJ1-4,CASSHHRGSGEKLFF,TGTGCCAGCAGCCACCACAGGGGCTCGGGAGAAAAACTGTTTTTT
.,TRBD2,TRBV6-1,TRBJ2-1,CASSDAGGGSYNEQFF,TGTGCCAGCAGTGACGCGGGAGGCGGTTCCTACAATGAGCAGTTCTTC
.,TRBD2,TRBV4-3,TRBJ2-5,CASSRTSVDQVTQYF,TGCGCCAGCAGCCGGACTAGCGTGGATCAAGTGACCCAGTACTTC
.,TRBD1,TRBV25-1,TRBJ1-1,CASSEPGTDNTEAFF,TGTGCCAGCAGTGAACCGGGGACAGACAACACTGAAGCTTTCTTT
few,TRBD2,TRBV5-8,TRBJ2-1,CASPGRLAGYNEQFF,TGTGCCAGCCCGGGGCGGCTAGCGGGCTACAATGAGCAGTTCTTC
many,.,TRBV5-1,TRBJ2-1,CASSLAGTGYNEQFF,TGTGCCAGCAGCTTAGCAGGGACGGGTTACAATGAGCAGTTCTTC
.,TRBD2,TRBV5-6,TRBJ2-1,CASSGLSGRAENEQFF,TGTGCCAGCAGCGGCCTTAGCGGGAGGGCTGAGAATGAGCAGTTCTTC
.,TRBD2,TRBV10-3,TRBJ2-1,CAISESTGGYNEQFF,TGTGCCATCAGTGAGTCGACGGGGGGCTACAATGAGCAGTTCTTC
.,TRBD1,TRBV28,TRBJ2-5,CASSPETGGLLDQETQYF,TGTGCCAGCAGTCCAGAGACAGGGGGGCTGTTAGACCAAGAGACCCAGTACTTC
.,.,TRBV7-2,TRBJ2-7,CASSHDEGRGYEQYF,TGTGCCAGCAGCCACGACGAAGGACGGGGCTACGAGCAGTACTTC
.,TRBD2,TRBV18,TRBJ2-3,CASSRTSGTYTDTQYF,TGTGCCAGCTCACGGACTAGCGGGACCTACACAGATACGCAGTATTTT
.,.,TRBV20-1,TRBJ2-7,CSASGPSAPEQYF,TGCAGTGCTAGTGGTCCATCAGCGCCCGAGCAGTACTTC
few,.,TRBV7-2,TRBJ2-1,CASSLGATLYNEQFF,TGTGCCAGCAGCTTAGGGGCAACGCTTTACAATGAGCAGTTCTTC
once,.,TRBV2,TRBJ2-1,CASSRRDRYNEQFF,TGTGCCAGCAGTCGTCGGGATCGATACAATGAGCAGTTCTTC
.,TRBD2,TRBV29-1,TRBJ2-3,CSVGSGLAINREVTFFTDTQYF,TGCAGCGTTGGATCGGGACTAGCAATCAATCGTGAGGTCACTTTTTTCACAGATACGCAGTATTTT
.,.,TRBV20-1,TRBJ2-7,CSAPRQDQDYEQYF,TGCAGTGCTCCTCGACAGGACCAGGACTACGAGCAGTACTTC
.,.,TRBV6-6,TRBJ2-7,CASMDYEQYF,TGTGCCAGCATGGACTACGAGCAGTACTTC
.,.,TRBV7-9,TRBJ2-1,CASSYQGGSYNEQFF,TGTGCCAGCAGCTATCAAGGGGGCTCCTACAATGAGCAGTTCTTC
.,.,TRBV18,TRBJ2-7,CASSPTVASYEQYF,TGTGCCAGCTCTCCGACAGTCGCCTCCTACGAGCAGTACTTC
few,.,TRBV7-2,TRBJ2-7,CASTLVAGAFNEQYF,TGTGCCAGCACCCTAGTAGCAGGGGCCTTCAACGAGCAGTACTTC